This entry describes one T cell receptor (beta chain). In the original workflow: How many nucleated cells were present was estimated from reference gene primer amplification. Profiling relied on immunoSEQ multiplex PCR, and the TCRdb table lists in-frame clones only, not all of them. The V and J calls and clone size come from that table; D and trimming were worked out from the DNA. The sample shows roughly 250,000 clones, around 83% of them seen only once. The data were obtained in a study of blood T cell repertoires in COVID-19. Study at large: Specimens from acute and convalescent COVID-19 originated in the United States, Italy and Spain. The analysed material was cDNA or gDNA that came from T cells, B-cell-depleted T cells, or PBMCs.

The germline CDR1 and CDR2 sequences are LNHDA and SQIVND (reference sequence). CDR3 length: 13 amino acids. Trimming pared 0 bases from V and 9 bases from J, leaving 6 bases between. The rearrangement uses TRBV19 and TRBJ1-6; no clear D. Input material: peripheral blood. The receptor comes from a woman aged 50 to 65 with acute or convalescent COVID-19. The CDR3, as DNA: TGTGCCAGTAGTATAGATCCGTCTTCACCCCTCCACTTT. This sequence encodes CASSIDPSSPLHF.